This T cell receptor (beta chain) was sequenced during a study of Tregs in tolerant kidney transplant recipients. Study-wide findings and caveats: Findings come from small patient numbers and require larger validation. Expanding Tregs on activated donor B cells appeared to best identify donor-specific TCRbeta clones.

Details on this clone: Its antigen remains unknown. The observed sequence ends 3 residues before the CDR3 terminus, with the missing tail filled in from the germline J gene.

Thawed PBMCs were FACS-sorted into unstimulated CD4+CD25+CD127- regulatory T cells, CD4+CD25- non-regulatory cells, CD4 and CD8 cells. Produced via immunoSEQ multiplex PCR; TCRdb's table is partial and in-frame only. The sample totals roughly 32,000 clones. Germline V gene sequence: CDR1 MNHEY, CDR2 SVGEGT. Trimming took 0 bases from V and 3 from J, leaving 9 bases between them. CDR3 length: 14 amino acids. The V gene is TRBV6-2 or TRBV6-3, the J gene TRBJ2-7; TRBD2 is a possible D gene (6 bases). This sequence originates from a human donor who received a combined kidney and bone marrow transplant. The starting material was CD8+ T cells from blood, obtained before the transplant. The CDR3 sequence: CASSYSSGYYEQYF. The sequenced part of the CDR3 DNA is TGTGCCAGCAGTTACTCTAGCGGCTACTACGAG.